This T cell receptor beta chain stems from a study of T cell changes during pregnancy in multiple sclerosis. Assay used: immunoSEQ multiplex PCR; TCRdb lists only in-frame clones, some missing. In the table there are more than 85,000 clones, approximately 94% of which are singletons. The CDR3 is 14 amino acids. V lost 4 bases to trimming and J lost 1 base, with 14 bases between them. CDR1 and CDR2 from the germline V gene are SQVTM and ANQGSEA. The V gene is TRBV29-1, the J gene TRBJ2-7; unclear D gene. The sample consisted of peripheral blood, taken before pregnancy. The clonotype was recovered from a female donor with multiple sclerosis, enrolled in a pregnancy study. The chain's CDR3 is CSVAAGLRSYEQYF. The CDR3 coding sequence is TGCAGCGTTGCCGCAGGCCTCCGATCCTACGAGCAGTACTTC.